The 23 T cell receptor beta chains below were found in one sample sequenced in a study of blood T cell repertoires in COVID-19. Assay: immunoSEQ multiplex PCR; the TCRdb copy retains only in-frame clones and omits some. The sample lists 250,000 to 300,000 clones; about 83% were seen once. The sequencing input was peripheral blood. These receptors were collected from an elderly man with acute or convalescent COVID-19.

This sequence joins TRBV7-8 and TRBJ2-7; TRBD1 agrees at 9 bases. The germline gives CDR1 SGHVS, CDR2 FQNEAQ. The CDR3 length is 14 residues. The J segment lost 5 bases and the V segment lost 3 bases, leaving 5 bases of the junction unmatched. The CDR3 region is CASSFLDRGNEQYF. The CDR3 DNA reads TGTGCCAGCAGCTTTCTGGACAGGGGCAACGAGCAGTACTTC.

The chain carries TRBV19 and TRBJ1-5; D perhaps matches TRBD1 (5 bases). Germline V lookup: CDR1 LNHDA, CDR2 SQIVND (reference sequence). V was cut by 3 bases and J by 7 bases, with 13 bases left in between. The length of the CDR3 is 14 residues. CDR3 residues: CASSISGARQPQHF. The CDR3 nucleotides are TGTGCCAGTAGTATTAGTGGGGCGCGACAGCCCCAGCATTTT.

This chain links TRBV7-9 with TRBJ2-7; maybe TRBD1 (6 bases). The germline CDR1 and CDR2 sequences are SEHNR and FQNEAQ (reference sequence). This CDR3 region has 13 residues. Trimming pared 3 bases from V and 2 bases from J, leaving 8 bases between. The chain's CDR3 is CASSFRQAYEQYF. CDR3 nucleotides: TGTGCCAGCAGCTTTAGACAGGCCTACGAGCAGTACTTC.

The chain employs TRBV25-1 and TRBJ2-7, with D perhaps TRBD1 (6 bases). The CDR3 runs 14 residues. Germline V lookup: CDR1 MGHDK, CDR2 SYGVNS. V was trimmed by 3 bases and J by 4 bases, leaving 13 bases between them. This CDR3 is CASSDGGRRYEQYF. CDR3 coding DNA: TGTGCCAGCAGTGATGGGGGCAGAAGATACGAGCAGTACTTC.

This chain uses TRBV28 with TRBJ2-7, with D possibly being TRBD1 (6 bases). The germline V gene encodes CDR1 MDHEN and CDR2 SYDVKM. The CDR3 has 16 amino acids. V was pared by 2 bases and J by 6 bases, with 20 bases between. CDR3 DNA: TGTGCCAGCAGTTTACCACGGGACATAATCCCTCGCGAGCAGTACTTC. It translates to CASSLPRDIIPREQYF.

The rearrangement joins TRBV2 to TRBJ2-1, with TRBD2 identical over 11 bases. The CDR3 totals 15 residues. V dropped 2 bases and J dropped 4; count of bases not matched to a gene: 1. The germline CDR1 and CDR2 sequences are SNHLY and FYNNEI. The CDR3 bases are TGTGCCAGCAGTGAAAGACTAGCGGGGTACAATGAGCAGTTCTTC. This encodes CASSERLAGYNEQFF.

The V and J genes are TRBV5-1 and TRBJ2-5, with 8 bases matching TRBD1. The CDR3 runs to 14 residues. Germline V gene lookup returns CDR1 SGHRS and CDR2 YFSETQ. J gave up 5 bases and V 4 bases, and 7 bases lay outside the gene matches. The CDR3 spells CASSRGQGVETQYF. The CDR3 DNA is TGCGCCAGCAGCCGCGGACAGGGTGTGGAGACCCAGTACTTC.

V and J are TRBV11-2 and TRBJ2-2, with TRBD2 matching over 10 bases. This CDR3 spans 16 amino acids. Looked up from germline, CDR1 is SGHAT and CDR2 is FQNNGV. The ends lost 6 bases at V and 3 bases at J; junction bases unmatched: 7. The CDR3 region has the DNA TGTGCCAGCAGTAGAAGCGGGAGGGTGGACACCGGGGAGCTGTTTTTT. Its translation: CASSRSGRVDTGELFF.

The chain joins TRBV11-2 to TRBJ1-4; 7 positions agree with TRBD1. The CDR3 runs to 15 residues. CDR1 and CDR2 (germline): SGHAT, FQNNGV. J gave up 8 bases and V 5 bases, and 11 bases lay outside the gene matches. CDR3 protein: CASSADRAFHEKLFF. The CDR3 DNA reads TGTGCCAGCAGCGCAGACAGGGCGTTCCACGAAAAACTGTTTTTT.

The sample holds one count of this clone. V is TRBV19 and J is TRBJ2-5; the match to TRBD1 covers 9 bases. The junction had 13 bases not matched to a gene; V was cut back by 2 bases and J by 0 bases. CDR3 length: 19 residues. Germline V gene sequence: CDR1 LNHDA, CDR2 SQIVND (reference sequence). CDR3 in DNA: TGTGCCAGTAGTATACGAAGGGACAGGGACCTTTGGTACCAAGAGACCCAGTACTTC. Encoded protein: CASSIRRDRDLWYQETQYF.

The chain joins TRBV5-1 to TRBJ2-1; 7 bases match TRBD1. Germline trimming cut 4 bases from V and 0 bases from J; bases unmatched to any gene: 7. The CDR3 sequence is 16 residues long. From germline, CDR1 is SGHRS and CDR2 YFSETQ. The CDR3 DNA reads as TGCGCCAGCAGCCGAAGGGGGCCCGACTCCTACAATGAGCAGTTCTTC. It codes for CASSRRGPDSYNEQFF.

J is TRBJ2-1 and V is TRBV10-2, with TRBD2 identical over 9 bases. The germline V gene has CDR1 WSHSY and CDR2 SAAADI. The ends lost 6 bases at V and 3 bases at J; junction bases unmatched: 6. CDR3 length: 15 amino acids. The CDR3 nucleotides are TGCGCCAGCAGGCATCAGCGGGGGGTCTACAATGAGCAGTTCTTC. This translates into CASRHQRGVYNEQFF.

This chain links TRBV27 with TRBJ2-2; D gene ambiguous. The CDR3 runs 14 residues. Germline assignment: CDR1 MNHEY and CDR2 SMNVEV (reference sequence). The V end lost 6 bases, the J end lost 4 bases, and 12 bases lay between the germline ends. The CDR3 reads CASSPQRFTGELFF. Written as DNA, the CDR3 is TGTGCCAGCAGCCCTCAGCGATTCACCGGGGAGCTGTTTTTT.

The chain combines TRBV18 with TRBJ2-5, with TRBD1 identical over 9 bases. CDR1 is KGHSH and CDR2 is LQKENI in the germline V gene. J was trimmed by 5 bases and V by 2 bases; bases with no gene match: 3. The CDR3 runs 14 residues. The CDR3 DNA follows: TGTGCCAGCTCACCATCGACAGGGGGGGAGACCCAGTACTTC. Translating gives CASSPSTGGETQYF. The whole variable domain, filled in from reference TRBV18 and TRBJ2-5, reads NAGVMQNPRHLVRRRGQEARLRCSPMKGHSHVYWYRQLPEEGLKFMVYLQKENIIDESGMPKERFSAEFPKEGPSILRIQQVVRGDSAAYFCASSPSTGGETQYFGPGTRLLVL.

The V and J genes are TRBV3-1 (or the pseudogene TRBV3-2) and TRBJ1-4, with unresolved D. The CDR3 loop spans 13 amino acids. V lost 4 bases and J 4 bases, leaving 7 bases between the germline ends. From germline, CDR1 is LGHDT and CDR2 YNNKEL (reference sequence). In DNA form, the CDR3 reads TGTGCCAGCAGCCCCGACTTTAATGAAAAACTGTTTTTT. Protein product: CASSPDFNEKLFF.

This chain links TRBV27 with TRBJ1-3, with 10 bases that match TRBD1. The germline V gene encodes CDR1 MNHEY and CDR2 SMNVEV (reference sequence). The CDR3 is 14 residues long. V shed 2 bases and J 10 bases; nucleotides not matched to a gene: 5. CDR3 nucleotide sequence: TGTGCCAGCAGTTTACGACAGGGGGCGCCGACCATATATTTT. Translated, it gives CASSLRQGAPTIYF.

The J gene is TRBJ2-1, the V gene TRBV11-1, with 11 bases lining up with TRBD2. CDR1 and CDR2 (germline): SGHAT, FQDESV (reference sequence). After removal of 5 bases from V and 8 bases from J, the junction contained 5 bases not matched to a gene. CDR3 length: 14 amino acids. DNA for the CDR3: TGTGCCAGCAGCCTGGGACTAGCGGCGGATGAGCAGTTCTTC. Protein product: CASSLGLAADEQFF.

The chain uses TRBV7-2 and TRBJ2-3; 8 positions agree with TRBD1. V shed 1 base and J 2 bases; nucleotides not matched to a gene: 2. The CDR3 runs 15 residues. CDR1 is SGHTA and CDR2 is FQGNSA in the germline V gene. CDR3 sequence: CASSLGGQVTDTQYF. For the CDR3, the DNA is TGTGCCAGCAGCTTAGGGGGACAGGTCACAGATACGCAGTATTTT.

The chain joins TRBV9 to TRBJ2-2; 7 positions match TRBD2. The trim removed 3 bases at V and 3 bases at J, leaving 5 bases unmatched. CDR3 length: 15 amino acids. From germline, CDR1 is SGDLS and CDR2 YYNGEE. The CDR3 DNA reads TGTGCCAGCAGCGGTGCTAGCGGACACACCGGGGAGCTGTTTTTT. It codes for CASSGASGHTGELFF.

The chain joins TRBV3-1 (or the pseudogene TRBV3-2) to TRBJ2-7, with 9 bases fitting TRBD1. The CDR3 contains 14 residues. Unmatched junction bases numbered 7, after V lost 4 bases and J lost 6 bases. CDR1 and CDR2 from the germline V gene are LGHDT and YNNKEL (reference sequence). The CDR3 spells CASSPRQGEGEQYF. CDR3 bases: TGTGCCAGCAGCCCGCGACAGGGGGAAGGCGAGCAGTACTTC.

In its sample, this clone was seen a few times. The chain has TRBV28 and TRBJ2-7; 7 bases align to TRBD1. The CDR3 runs 15 residues. CDR1 MDHEN and CDR2 SYDVKM come from the germline V gene. The J segment lost 0 bases and the V segment lost 7 bases, leaving 9 bases of the junction unmatched. The CDR3 DNA follows: TGTGCCAGCATAGAAAGGGGACAGAGCTCCTACGAGCAGTACTTC. Amino acid sequence: CASIERGQSSYEQYF.

The rearrangement uses TRBV30 and TRBJ1-6, with TRBD1 as a possible D gene (5 bases). CDR1 and CDR2 (germline): GTSNPN, SVGIG (reference sequence). The germline V and J ends were trimmed by 0 bases and 7 bases, with 10 bases remaining between them. This CDR3 contains 14 residues. DNA of the CDR3: TGTGCCTGGAGTGTTGCGCAGGGAAATTCACCCCTCCACTTT. Its translation: CAWSVAQGNSPLHF.

J is TRBJ2-1 and V is TRBV11-2, with D perhaps matching TRBD2 (5 bases). The CDR3 has 12 amino acids. Germline V gene lookup returns CDR1 SGHAT and CDR2 FQNNGV. Trimming took 5 bases from V and 7 from J, leaving 9 bases between them. CDR3 bases: TGTGCCAGCAGCCACGGGGTTAATGAGCAGTTCTTC. This sequence encodes CASSHGVNEQFF.